The TCR beta chain under discussion was sequenced for a study of T cell changes during pregnancy in multiple sclerosis. The data were produced by immunoSEQ multiplex PCR, yet TCRdb's version contains in-frame clones alone and is incomplete. The sample contains tens of thousands of clones, about 90% of which appear only once. Germline CDR1 reads SGDLS; CDR2 reads YYNGEE. The V and J ends lost 4 bases and 8 bases respectively, with 12 bases between them. The CDR3 contains 12 residues. This sequence originates from a female donor in good health, enrolled as a control in a pregnancy study. The J gene is TRBJ1-2, the V gene TRBV9, with a possible D match to TRBD1 (6 bases). Source: CD4+ T cells from peripheral blood mononuclear cells, taken in the third trimester of pregnancy. The CDR3 coding sequence is TGTGCCAGCAGCCCGGGGACATCCGGCTACACCTTC. Protein sequence: CASSPGTSGYTF.